The rows below give T cell receptor beta chains drawn from one sample of a study of T cells after yellow fever vaccination. TCRdb re-called the 5' RACE reads with MiXCR, one entry per CDR3 protein. The sample shows hundreds of thousands of distinct CDR3 sequences, about 8.3% of them seen only once. This material consisted of PBMCs, taken approximately 47 days after the first yellow fever vaccination. Source of these receptors: a young man who received the YFV17D yellow fever vaccine. Both conserved end residues are part of each CDR3. D genes are given only for firm matches. Not all rows give a size; the values are once, few, many and, for expanded clones, a class.

V,D,J,length,size,DNA,CDR3
TRBV12-3/TRBV12-4,.,TRBJ1-5,11,few,.,CASSSGPAQHF
TRBV7-9,TRBD1,TRBJ1-1,14,few,TGTGCCAGCAGCCCCTGGACAGGGAACACTGAAGCTTTCTTT,CASSPWTGNTEAFF
TRBV9,TRBD2,TRBJ2-1,17,few,TGTGCCAGCAGCCTGATCCCCGTGACTAGCGGGGGGGTTGAGCAGTTCTTC,CASSLIPVTSGGVEQFF
TRBV27,TRBD1,TRBJ1-2,17,few,TGTGCCAGCAGTTGGCGACAGGGAAGCTCAACTAGCGTTGGCTACACCTTC,CASSWRQGSSTSVGYTF
TRBV5-8,TRBD2,TRBJ2-3,17,.,TGTGCCAGCAGCTTAATTTCGGGTAGCGGGAGCACAGATACGCAGTATTTT,CASSLISGSGSTDTQYF
TRBV5-1,.,TRBJ2-5,14,.,TGCGCCAGCAGCACCGGGACACATCAAGAGACCCAGTACTTC,CASSTGTHQETQYF
TRBV4-1,.,TRBJ1-4,12,.,TGCGCCAGCAGCCAGTCAGGGGAAAAACTGTTTTTT,CASSQSGEKLFF
TRBV4-1,.,TRBJ1-1,15,few,TGCGCCAGCAGCCAAGAGGGCCTTATGAACACTGAAGCTTTCTTT,CASSQEGLMNTEAFF
TRBV5-1,TRBD1,TRBJ1-4,14,few,TGCGCCAGCAGTACACAGGGGAGAGAGGAAAAACTGTTTTTT,CASSTQGREEKLFF
TRBV20-1,TRBD1,TRBJ1-1,14,few,TGCAGTGCTAGAGTGTGGACAGGGAACACTGAAGCTTTCTTT,CSARVWTGNTEAFF
TRBV27,.,TRBJ2-5,12,.,TGTGCCAGCAGTTCAACTCAGGGCTCGGAGTACTTC,CASSSTQGSEYF
TRBV3-1,.,TRBJ1-4,16,many,TGTGCCAGCAGCCAAGAAGAGGGGGGAATAAGTGAAAAACTGTTTTTT,CASSQEEGGISEKLFF